This TCR beta chain originates from a study of blood T cell repertoires in COVID-19. In the study overall: PBMCs, B-cell-depleted T cells, or T cells were the source of the cDNA or gDNA that made up the material.

Recovered participants had two consecutive negative NP/OP PCR tests, healthcare professional clearance, or symptom resolution. Trimming removed 5 bases at V and 0 bases at J, with 11 bases between. This CDR3 spans 15 amino acids. CDR1 SGHVS and CDR2 FQNEAQ come from the germline V gene. Original processing notes: Nucleated cell counts were estimated from reference gene primer amplification. The table came from immunoSEQ multiplex PCR; TCRdb's copy has only in-frame clones and leaves some out. V, J and clone size reflect that table, while D and trimming were determined from the DNA. The sample holds 300,000 to 350,000 clones; around nine tenths are singletons and the top ten take around 5%.

The sequenced material came from PBMCs or T cells enriched from blood (not recorded which). The rearrangement links TRBV7-8 to TRBJ1-5; D may be TRBD1 (5 bases). This receptor was obtained from a man aged 25 to 40 who had recovered from COVID-19. CDR3 in DNA: TGTGCCAGCAGCCAGGTAGGGGTTAGCAATCAGCCCCAGCATTTT. Translating it yields CASSQVGVSNQPQHF.